These 18 T cell receptor beta chains came from one sample sequenced in a study of beta chain features in type 1 diabetes. Reverse transcribing all isolated RNA meant expressed TCRB transcripts were sequenced. Assay used: immunoSEQ multiplex PCR; TCRdb lists only in-frame clones, some missing. The table lists approximately 160,000 clones, less than 9.5% of them singletons. Sequencing used central memory CD4+ T cells from blood. The receptors originated from a woman between 18 and 29 years old in good health.

This clone was counted only a few times. The chain carries TRBV5-1 and TRBJ2-3; 10 bases map to TRBD2. This CDR3 has 18 residues. Germline V gene sequence: CDR1 SGHRS, CDR2 YFSETQ. The trim removed 0 bases at V and 0 bases at J, leaving 7 bases unmatched. The CDR3 region has the DNA TGCGCCAGCAGCTTGGCACTAGCGGGGACTTCTAGCACAGATACGCAGTATTTT. Its translation is CASSLALAGTSSTDTQYF.

The V gene is TRBV18, the J gene TRBJ1-4; D is perhaps TRBD1 (6 bases). The CDR3 runs 15 residues. The germline gives CDR1 KGHSH, CDR2 LQKENI. Trimming left V 0 bases short and J 4 bases short, with 9 bases between. The CDR3 DNA reads TGTGCCAGCTCACCACCGGGGGGGCTTAATGAAAAACTGTTTTTT. It encodes CASSPPGGLNEKLFF.

This clone was counted between two and nine times. The chain employs TRBV7-9 and TRBJ2-5, with 7 nucleotides matching TRBD2. Germline trimming cut 5 bases from V and 3 bases from J; bases unmatched to any gene: 12. There are 16 residues in the CDR3. The germline V gene has CDR1 SEHNR and CDR2 FQNEAQ (reference sequence). The CDR3 spells CASSPGLGGVEETQYF. CDR3 nucleotide sequence: TGTGCCAGCAGCCCCGGACTAGGAGGAGTTGAAGAGACCCAGTACTTC.

This chain links TRBV6-1 with TRBJ2-1; tentatively, D is TRBD2 (7 bases). The CDR3 spans 17 residues. Trimming shortened V by 3 bases and J by 7 bases, and 22 bases separated the two germline ends. Germline assignment: CDR1 MNHNS and CDR2 SASEGT. CDR3 nucleotides: TGTGCCAGCAGTGATGTCCTGGGGAGGGGGGGCCGGAATGAGCAGTTCTTC. It encodes CASSDVLGRGGRNEQFF.

This clone showed up just a few times. This rearrangement joins TRBV18 to TRBJ2-5; no definite D call. The CDR3 consists of 13 residues. Per the germline V gene, CDR1 is KGHSH and CDR2 is LQKENI. V was clipped by 2 bases and J by 2 bases, with 6 bases between them. This chain's CDR3 is CASSPVGQETQYF. The CDR3 DNA follows: TGTGCCAGCTCACCAGTCGGGCAAGAGACCCAGTACTTC.

The rearrangement joins TRBV25-1 to TRBJ2-7, with D tentatively TRBD2 (5 bases). Trimming took off 6 bases at V and 2 bases at J, with 11 bases between the two ends. The CDR3 runs 13 residues. The germline CDR1 and CDR2 sequences are MGHDK and SYGVNS. The CDR3 DNA reads TGTGCCAGCAGCGGGGTGAATACCTACGAGCAGTACTTC. Amino acids: CASSGVNTYEQYF.

The gene calls are TRBV2 and TRBJ1-2, with a weak D call TRBD1 (5 bases). This CDR3 spans 12 amino acids. V lost 7 bases and J lost 8, with 14 bases in between. The V gene's germline CDR1 is SNHLY and CDR2 FYNNEI. Written as DNA, the CDR3 is TGTGCCAGCAAGGGTTCACAGGAGGGCTACACCTTC. It specifies CASKGSQEGYTF.

Worth noting for this clone: The identical CDR3 is also encoded by other nucleotide sequences in the sample. The chain links TRBV7-2 to TRBJ2-1; no firm D call. The V gene lost 2 bases and the J gene lost 1 base, with 3 bases spanning the gap. This CDR3 contains 13 residues. Germline values: CDR1 SGHTA, CDR2 FQGNSA. The CDR3 sequence: CASSLTSYNEQFF. The CDR3 DNA follows: TGTGCCAGCAGCTTAACATCCTACAATGAGCAGTTCTTC.

This clone was counted only a few times. V is TRBV9 and J is TRBJ1-2; D may be TRBD1 (6 bases). The V end was cut by 0 bases, the J end by 5 bases, with 17 bases between. The CDR3 is 16 amino acids. Germline V gene sequence: CDR1 SGDLS, CDR2 YYNGEE. CDR3 coding DNA: TGTGCCAGCAGCGTAGACGGACTGACAGGCGATTATGGCTACACCTTC. This encodes CASSVDGLTGDYGYTF.

The genes are TRBV30 and TRBJ1-3; tentatively, D is TRBD1 (6 bases). Between the trimmed V and J ends, which lost 0 bases and 5 bases, there was a span of 11 bases. The length of the CDR3 is 14 residues. CDR1 is GTSNPN and CDR2 is SVGIG in the germline V gene (reference sequence). For the CDR3, the DNA is TGTGCCTGGAGTGTACGCAGGGGTAGAAACACCATATATTTT. Its protein is CAWSVRRGRNTIYF.

In this sample, this clone turned up a few times. The chain couples TRBV11-3 to TRBJ2-1, with a weak D call TRBD1 (5 bases). This CDR3 spans 18 amino acids. Trimming pared 0 bases from V and 4 bases from J, leaving 19 bases between. Germline-derived CDR1 and CDR2 are SGHNT and YENEEA. The DNA for the CDR3 is TGTGCCAGCAGCTTAGATCAGGGTGGGTCGTTTCTGTACAATGAGCAGTTCTTC. As protein: CASSLDQGGSFLYNEQFF.

This clone was observed a handful of times. The chain couples TRBV27 to TRBJ2-5; tentative D call: TRBD1 (6 bases). Germline-derived CDR1 and CDR2 are MNHEY and SMNVEV (reference sequence). Trimming shortened V by 3 bases and J by 4 bases, and 6 bases separated the two germline ends. The CDR3 is 12 amino acids. The CDR3 sequence: CASSLDRETQYF. The CDR3 DNA follows: TGTGCCAGCAGTTTGGACAGAGAGACCCAGTACTTC.

There are a few counts of this clone. This chain connects TRBV7-9 to TRBJ2-1; maybe TRBD2 (6 bases). CDR1 is SEHNR, CDR2 FQNEAQ, per germline (reference sequence). This CDR3 contains 13 residues. Trimming shortened V by 3 bases and J by 6 bases, and 9 bases separated the two germline ends. The CDR3 protein is CASSFGLSNEQFF. In nucleotides, the CDR3 is TGTGCCAGCAGCTTTGGACTAAGCAATGAGCAGTTCTTC.

This clone was counted between two and nine times. This sequence joins TRBV5-6 and TRBJ2-7; a weak D match, TRBD2 (6 bases). V lost 2 bases and J lost 4, with 16 bases in between. This CDR3 region has 15 residues. The germline CDR1 and CDR2 sequences are SGHDT and YYEEEE. As DNA, the CDR3 is TGTGCCAGCAGCTTTACCGGGAGCGAGGATTACGAGCAGTACTTC. Encoded protein: CASSFTGSEDYEQYF.

There are a few counts of this clone. The chain links TRBV23-1 to TRBJ2-1, with 9 bases lining up with TRBD1. TRBV23-1 is reported as an ORF; its role is uncertain. V gave up 4 bases and J gave up 7 bases; unmatched junction bases: 8. The CDR3 is 15 amino acids. Here the CDR3 DNA reads TGCGCCAGCAGTCCCGGGACAGGGTCCCTTAATGAGCAGTTCTTC. Its protein is CASSPGTGSLNEQFF.

A few counts support this clone. This chain links TRBV30 with TRBJ1-6; perhaps TRBD1 as D (5 bases). Trimming took off 2 bases at V and 10 bases at J, with 24 bases between the two ends. The CDR3 is 17 residues long. Germline V CDR1 and CDR2: GTSNPN, SVGIG (reference sequence). CDR3 sequence (DNA): TGTGCCTGGAGTCCCTTACCCCGGGCAGGGTATGAATCACCCCTCCACTTT. It encodes CAWSPLPRAGYESPLHF.

This clone was detected only a few times. J is TRBJ2-2 and V is TRBV9, with D tentatively TRBD2 (5 bases). Trimming took 4 bases from V and 6 from J, leaving 13 bases between them. The CDR3 runs 14 residues. The germline CDR1 and CDR2 sequences are SGDLS and YYNGEE. The CDR3 bases are TGTGCCAGCAGCCCCCGATTGAGGGCCGGGGAGCTGTTTTTT. As protein: CASSPRLRAGELFF.

The chain recombines TRBV7-9 with TRBJ2-7, with D perhaps TRBD1 (6 bases). Trimming pared 5 bases from V and 3 bases from J, leaving 14 bases between. CDR3 length equals 14 residues. Germline CDR1 is SEHNR and CDR2 is FQNEAQ (reference sequence). The CDR3 sequence: CASSKWTENYEQYF. The DNA of the CDR3 is TGTGCCAGCAGCAAGTGGACAGAGAACTACGAGCAGTACTTC.